One and the same sample provided the 24 T cell receptor beta chains below, sequenced in a study of sequential checkpoint blockade in melanoma. Sequenced by immunoSEQ multiplex PCR; TCRdb stores in-frame clones only, minus some. The repertoire consists of 5,900 or so clones, with roughly 53% occurring once and the leading ten covering over 40%. As to treatment: randomized to nivolumab then ipilimumab (arm A) or the reverse (arm B). The sequences come from CD8+ T cells sorted from blood (inferred from file names), collected from a patient given nivolumab and ipilimumab in sequence. The receptors shown here come from a human donor with melanoma.

The CDR3 DNA is TGTGCCAGCTCACCACGTATCGAGACATCGAGCTCCTACGAGCAGTACTTC. This gives the protein CASSPRIETSSSYEQYF. The chain couples TRBV18 to TRBJ2-7; D is uncertain. This CDR3 has 17 amino acids. Per germline, CDR1 KGHSH and CDR2 LQKENI. V lost 1 base and J 0 bases, leaving 16 bases between the germline ends.

V is TRBV28 and J is TRBJ2-2; 7 bases align to TRBD1. The CDR3 runs to 16 residues. Germline CDR1 is MDHEN and CDR2 is SYDVKM. V shed 4 bases and J 4 bases; nucleotides not matched to a gene: 9. CDR3 loop: CASSSVDRDATGELFF. The DNA for the CDR3 is TGTGCCAGCAGTTCGGTCGACAGGGATGCCACCGGGGAGCTGTTTTTT.

This clone is labeled as medium-sized. This chain uses TRBV4-3 with TRBJ2-7; the D gene is possibly TRBD1 (5 bases). The CDR3 length is 14 residues. Germline assignment: CDR1 LGHNA and CDR2 YSLEER. Trimming took 0 bases from V and 4 from J, leaving 10 bases between them. The CDR3 DNA reads TGCGCCAGCAGCCAAGATGACAGTCGTTACGAGCAGTACTTC. Protein: CASSQDDSRYEQYF.

The V call is TRBV2, the J call TRBJ1-2, with D perhaps matching TRBD1 (6 bases). The CDR3 sequence is 18 residues long. Germline V gene sequence: CDR1 SNHLY, CDR2 FYNNEI. V lost 6 bases, J lost 1 base, and 24 bases lay in between. The CDR3: CASSSPEAGVRLNYGYTF. The CDR3 region has the DNA TGTGCCAGCAGCAGCCCCGAAGCAGGGGTCCGCCTTAACTATGGCTACACCTTC.

The chain has TRBV7-2 and TRBJ2-1; TRBD2 matches at 12 bases. This CDR3 has 16 amino acids. The V and J ends lost 5 bases and 12 bases, in that order; junction bases with no gene match: 14. Germline-derived CDR1 and CDR2 are SGHTA and FQGNSA. The CDR3 reads CASSEVASGRAKGQFF. The CDR3 DNA sequence: TGTGCCAGCAGCGAGGTGGCTAGCGGGAGGGCCAAGGGGCAGTTCTTC.

V usage is TRBV6-6 and J usage is TRBJ2-7; the match to TRBD1 covers 10 bases. The CDR3 contains 16 residues. Trimming removed 7 bases from V and 5 bases from J; junction bases left unmatched: 14. Germline V gene sequence: CDR1 MNHNY, CDR2 SVGAGI (reference sequence). The CDR3 protein is CASTSPWDRGPHEQYF. In DNA form, the CDR3 reads TGTGCCAGCACCTCCCCGTGGGACAGGGGCCCCCACGAGCAGTACTTC.

The rearrangement links TRBV19 to TRBJ2-4; D perhaps matches TRBD1 (5 bases). Trimming took off 10 bases at V and 0 bases at J, with 13 bases between the two ends. Germline assignment: CDR1 LNHDA and CDR2 SQIVND (reference sequence). CDR3 length: 14 residues. The CDR3 DNA sequence: TGTGCCATACAGGCTACCCTAGCCAAAAACATTCAGTACTTC. It is translated as CAIQATLAKNIQYF.

The chain has TRBV27 and TRBJ1-1; perhaps TRBD1 as D (6 bases). V was pared by 2 bases and J by 5 bases, with 12 bases between. The CDR3 is made up of 14 amino acids. Germline V lookup: CDR1 MNHEY, CDR2 SMNVEV (reference sequence). The CDR3 reads CASSLARGGTEAFF. DNA for the CDR3: TGTGCCAGCAGTTTAGCCAGGGGAGGGACTGAAGCTTTCTTT.

J is TRBJ2-3 and V is TRBV28; the D gene is possibly TRBD2 (5 bases). CDR3 length equals 15 residues. Trimming pared 7 bases from V and 0 bases from J, leaving 14 bases between. The germline gives CDR1 MDHEN, CDR2 SYDVKM. The CDR3 DNA is TGTGCCAGCACCGGGGAAGTGGCTAGCACAGATACGCAGTATTTT. Translated: CASTGEVASTDTQYF. The variable domain in full, completed from reference TRBV28 and TRBJ2-3, reads DVKVTQSSRYLVKRTGEKVFLECVQDMDHENMFWYRQDPGLGLRLIYFSYDVKMKEKGDIPEGYSVSREKKERFSLILESASTNQTSMYLCASTGEVASTDTQYFGPGTRLTVL.

This chain connects TRBV27 to TRBJ1-2; TRBD1 matches 7 bases. This CDR3 region has 13 residues. CDR1 is MNHEY and CDR2 is SMNVEV in the germline V gene (reference sequence). J was trimmed by 4 bases and V by 4 bases; bases with no gene match: 3. Here the CDR3 DNA reads TGTGCCAGCAGTTCCTCAGGGGGCTATGGCTACACCTTC. Translation: CASSSSGGYGYTF.

The chain links TRBV6-5 to TRBJ2-7; the D gene is possibly TRBD2 (6 bases). This CDR3 contains 14 residues. V shed 2 bases and J shed 5 bases, with 13 bases lying between them. Germline CDR1 MNHEY, CDR2 SVGAGI. The CDR3 spells CASSYLIPSDEQYF. DNA for the CDR3: TGTGCCAGCAGTTACCTGATACCTAGCGACGAGCAGTACTTC.

V and J are TRBV19 and TRBJ2-7; tentative D call: TRBD1 (6 bases). The V and J ends lost 3 bases and 3 bases respectively, with 15 bases between them. CDR3 length equals 15 residues. The V gene's germline CDR1 is LNHDA and CDR2 SQIVND (reference sequence). CDR3 DNA sequence: TGTGCCAGTAGTATTTCTCCAGGGGCCTTCTACGAGCAGTACTTC. Translation: CASSISPGAFYEQYF.

This clone was counted only a few times. The rearrangement links TRBV28 to TRBJ2-5; unclear D gene. V was shortened by 4 bases and J by 5 bases, with 8 bases between the two germline ends. The CDR3 sequence is 12 residues long. CDR1 and CDR2 from the germline V gene are MDHEN and SYDVKM. This chain's CDR3 is CASSSSRETQYF. The CDR3 bases are TGTGCCAGCAGTTCCTCCCGGGAGACCCAGTACTTC.

This clone has more than one count but fewer than ten. The chain is built from TRBV4-2 and TRBJ2-7; 14 nucleotides agree with TRBD2. After removal of 1 base from V and 0 bases from J, the junction contained 5 bases not matched to a gene. Germline CDR1 reads LGHNA; CDR2 reads YNFKEQ. CDR3 length: 18 amino acids. CDR3 amino acids: CASSQAGLAGAVSYEQYF. CDR3 coding DNA: TGTGCCAGCAGCCAAGCGGGACTAGCGGGGGCGGTCTCCTACGAGCAGTACTTC.

The chain recombines TRBV4-3 with TRBJ2-1; TRBD2 aligns across 10 bases. V was clipped by 0 bases and J by 6 bases; unmatched bases: 17. The CDR3 is 20 residues long. Germline CDR1 reads LGHNA; CDR2 reads YSLEER. In nucleotides, the CDR3 is TGCGCCAGCAGCCAAGACAGGGCAGGCCTTCTAGCGGGAGCAGGCAATGAGCAGTTCTTC. Protein sequence: CASSQDRAGLLAGAGNEQFF.

This clone has just a few counts. The chain is built from TRBV6-4 and TRBJ2-7, with TRBD1 matching 8 bases. This CDR3 contains 16 residues. Germline CDR1 MRHNA, CDR2 SNTAGT. The junction had 16 bases not matched to a gene; V was cut back by 5 bases and J by 7 bases. The CDR3 DNA sequence: TGTGCCAGCAGTTCCCTTAGGGACAGGACCAGGGGGGAGCAGTACTTC. Translation gives CASSSLRDRTRGEQYF.

This clone has just a few counts. The rearrangement links TRBV9 to TRBJ2-5, with 7 positions matching TRBD2. J gave up 7 bases and V 6 bases, and 6 bases lay outside the gene matches. CDR1 and CDR2 from the germline V gene are SGDLS and YYNGEE. The CDR3 totals 12 residues. CDR3 in amino acids: CASTGREGTQYF. The CDR3 region has the DNA TGTGCCAGCACGGGAAGGGAGGGGACCCAGTACTTC. The full variable domain, its missing parts supplied by reference TRBV9 and TRBJ2-5, is DSGVTQTPKHLITATGQRVTLRCSPRSGDLSVYWYQQSLDQGLQFLIQYYNGEERAKGNILERFSAQQFPDLHSELNLSSLELGDSALYFCASTGREGTQYFGPGTRLLVL.

The chain carries TRBV13 and TRBJ2-7, with 10 nucleotides matching TRBD2. J gave up 5 bases and V 0 bases, and 7 bases lay outside the gene matches. This CDR3 spans 16 amino acids. The germline V gene has CDR1 PRHDT and CDR2 FYEKMQ (reference sequence). This CDR3 reads CASSLGLAGVSHEQYF. DNA of the CDR3: TGTGCCAGCAGCTTAGGCCTAGCGGGAGTTTCCCACGAGCAGTACTTC.

This clone was counted between two and nine times. The genes are TRBV27 and TRBJ1-2; 12 nucleotides match TRBD1. The V gene's germline CDR1 is MNHEY and CDR2 SMNVEV (reference sequence). The CDR3 is 17 amino acids. Unmatched junction bases numbered 8, after V lost 4 bases and J lost 2 bases. CDR3 sequence (DNA): TGTGCCAGCAGTTCCGGGACAGGGGGCAGGAGCAACTATGGCTACACCTTC. Translating gives CASSSGTGGRSNYGYTF.

CDR3 amino acids: CASSLERNEKLFF. In DNA, the CDR3 is TGTGCCAGCAGTTTAGAGAGGAATGAAAAACTGTTTTTT. This sequence joins TRBV27 and TRBJ1-4, with no clear D. V lost 2 bases and J 5 bases, leaving 6 bases between the germline ends. Germline V gene data show CDR1 as MNHEY and CDR2 as SMNVEV (reference sequence). The CDR3 is 13 residues long.

The chain carries TRBV11-2 and TRBJ2-7, with D unclear. The CDR3 covers 14 residues. V was trimmed by 2 bases and J by 0 bases, leaving 8 bases between them. Germline V gives CDR1 SGHAT, CDR2 FQNNGV. This CDR3 reads CASSLYAVSYEQYF. CDR3 coding DNA: TGTGCCAGCAGCTTATACGCGGTCTCCTACGAGCAGTACTTC. Drawing the rest from reference TRBV11-2 and TRBJ2-7, the complete variable domain is EAGVAQSPRYKIIEKRQSVAFWCNPISGHATLYWYQQILGQGPKLLIQFQNNGVVDDSQLPKDRFSAERLKGVDSTLKIQPAKLEDSAVYLCASSLYAVSYEQYFGPGTRLTVT.

This rearrangement joins TRBV7-9 to TRBJ2-7; no firm D call. Germline values: CDR1 SEHNR, CDR2 FQNEAQ (reference sequence). V shed 4 bases and J shed 6 bases, with 10 bases lying between them. The CDR3 covers 12 residues. The CDR3 here is CASSSSPGEQYF. Here the CDR3 DNA reads TGTGCCAGCAGCTCGTCCCCCGGCGAGCAGTACTTC.

J is TRBJ2-7 and V is TRBV4-1, with TRBD1 identical over 7 bases. The CDR3 runs to 16 residues. After removal of 1 base from V and 2 bases from J, the junction contained 8 bases not matched to a gene. Germline-derived CDR1 and CDR2 are MGHRA and YSYEKL. The CDR3 loop reads CASSQGPDRVTYEQYF. CDR3 bases: TGCGCCAGCAGCCAAGGTCCTGACAGGGTCACCTACGAGCAGTACTTC.

The genes are TRBV6-5 and TRBJ1-2, with D tentatively TRBD1 (6 bases). Looked up from germline, CDR1 is MNHEY and CDR2 is SVGAGI. Trimming took 2 bases from V and 4 from J, leaving 8 bases between them. The CDR3 extends over 13 amino acids. The DNA for the CDR3 is TGTGCCAGCAGTTACGCGGACAGCTATGGCTACACCTTC. Translating it yields CASSYADSYGYTF.